This TCR beta chain appears in the sequencing data of a study of molecular identifiers for immune sequencing clone quantification. Study context: In replicates, RNA taken from roughly 21,000 or 96,000 naive CD8 cells was divided five ways, and four portions underwent sequencing.

A remark on this clonotype: Antigen unknown. A much more abundant neighbour one base away suggests this may be a read error.

Making the bulk TCR libraries relied on previously described methods and listed TCR primers. TCRdb itself ran the PCR reads through MiXCR, one entry per CDR3 protein. The sample consists of about 500,000 distinct CDR3 sequences, 20% to 25% of them appearing once. Germline V CDR1 and CDR2: MNHEY, SVGAGI. The CDR3 loop spans 15 amino acids. The V end lost 2 bases, the J end lost 6 bases, and 17 bases lay between the germline ends. Study conclusions and caveats: Reports indicate spiked Jurkat TCR RNA from one cell could be found among roughly 980,000 naive cells. Over 99% of CMV-specific effector molecules, but under 1% of naive ones, were in clones above 20 copies.

This clonotype originated in a human donor in good health. Some libraries in this study had Jurkat cell RNA spiked in. Sequences were obtained from naive CD8+ T cells from blood, with Jurkat cell RNA spiked in. Sample subset: FACS-sorted CD8+CD4-CCR7+CD45RA+ naive T cells. The V call is TRBV6-5, the J call TRBJ2-7, with a tentative D call TRBD1 (6 bases). The CDR3 DNA is TGTGCCAGCAGTTACACCGAACGCCAGGGGACCGAGCAGTACTTC. Translating gives CASSYTERQGTEQYF.